This TCR beta chain was captured by sequencing in a study of blood T cell repertoires in COVID-19. Study in general: Samples taken during acute and convalescent COVID-19 were collected in the United States, Italy and Spain. Sources were T cells, B-cell-depleted T cells, or PBMCs; the material itself was cDNA or gDNA.

Looked up from germline, CDR1 is SGHRS and CDR2 is YFSETQ. This CDR3 is built from 14 residues. V lost 0 bases to trimming and J lost 6 bases, with 9 bases between them. Original processing notes: Scientists estimated how many nucleated cells there were by amplifying reference gene primers. Repertoires were generated with immunoSEQ multiplex PCR, while TCRdb's copy carries only in-frame clones and drops some. The V and J calls and clone size are taken from that table; D and trimming were inferred from the DNA. The sample carries over 100,000 clones, about nine tenths recorded once. The TCR originated in a middle-aged man with acute or convalescent COVID-19. The sequenced material came from peripheral blood. The J gene is TRBJ1-4, the V gene TRBV5-1, with D perhaps TRBD1 (6 bases). CDR3 sequence: CASSLVAGDEKLFF. In DNA form, the CDR3 reads TGCGCCAGCAGCTTGGTGGCAGGGGATGAAAAACTGTTTTTT.